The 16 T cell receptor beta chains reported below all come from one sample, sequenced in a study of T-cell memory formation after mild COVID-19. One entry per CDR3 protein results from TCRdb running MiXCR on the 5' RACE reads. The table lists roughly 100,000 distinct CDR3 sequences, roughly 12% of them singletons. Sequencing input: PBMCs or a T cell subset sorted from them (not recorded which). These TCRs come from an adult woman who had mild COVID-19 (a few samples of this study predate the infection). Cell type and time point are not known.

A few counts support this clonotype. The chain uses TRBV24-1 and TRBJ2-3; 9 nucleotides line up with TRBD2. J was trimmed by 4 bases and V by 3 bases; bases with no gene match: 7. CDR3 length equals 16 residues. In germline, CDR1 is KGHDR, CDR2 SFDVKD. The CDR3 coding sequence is TGTGCCACCAGTGATACGGGCGGGGGGGAACCAGATACGCAGTATTTT. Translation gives CATSDTGGGEPDTQYF.

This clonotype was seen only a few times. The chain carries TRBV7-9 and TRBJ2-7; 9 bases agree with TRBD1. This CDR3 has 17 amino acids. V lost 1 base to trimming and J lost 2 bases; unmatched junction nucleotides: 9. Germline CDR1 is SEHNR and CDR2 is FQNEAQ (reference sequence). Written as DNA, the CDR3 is TGTGCCAGCAGCTTAGTGTCCGGGACAGGGTTTCCCTACGAGCAGTACTTC. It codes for CASSLVSGTGFPYEQYF.

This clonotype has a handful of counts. CDR3 nucleotides: TGTGCCACCAGCAGAGATCGAACGCTTCAAGAGACCCAGTACTTC. Protein: CATSRDRTLQETQYF. The gene calls are TRBV15 and TRBJ2-5; D unclear. In germline, CDR1 is LNHNV, CDR2 YYDKDF (reference sequence). The CDR3 consists of 15 residues. The germline V and J ends were trimmed by 0 bases and 2 bases, with 10 bases remaining between them. Together with reference TRBV15 and TRBJ2-5, the CDR3 gives the full variable domain: DAMVIQNPRYQVTQFGKPVTLSCSQTLNHNVMYWYQQKSSQAPKLLFHYYDKDFNNEADTPDNFQSRRPNTSFCFLDIRSPGLGDTAMYLCATSRDRTLQETQYFGPGTRLLVL.

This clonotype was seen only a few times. The CDR3 is CASSPVTGNFYNEQFF. The CDR3, as DNA: TGTGCCAGCTCGCCTGTGACAGGGAACTTCTACAATGAGCAGTTCTTC. V usage is TRBV18 and J usage is TRBJ2-1, with 7 bases fitting TRBD1. This CDR3 is 16 amino acids long. CDR1 and CDR2 from the germline V gene are KGHSH and LQKENI. With 6 bases clipped from V and 3 bases from J, the junction kept 11 bases outside the gene matches. The full variable domain, its missing parts supplied by reference TRBV18 and TRBJ2-1, is NAGVMQNPRHLVRRRGQEARLRCSPMKGHSHVYWYRQLPEEGLKFMVYLQKENIIDESGMPKERFSAEFPKEGPSILRIQQVVRGDSAAYFCASSPVTGNFYNEQFFGPGTRLTVL.

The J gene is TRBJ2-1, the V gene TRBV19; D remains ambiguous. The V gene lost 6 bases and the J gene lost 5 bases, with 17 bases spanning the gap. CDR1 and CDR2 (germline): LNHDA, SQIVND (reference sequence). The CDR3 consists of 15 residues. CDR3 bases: TGTGCCAGTAGGACCCTAGGGCAGTATCACAATGAGCAGTTCTTC. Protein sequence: CASRTLGQYHNEQFF.

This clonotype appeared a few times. CDR3 sequence (DNA): TGTGCCAGCAGCTTGAGTTTACCGGGAAACTACAATGAGCAGTTCTTC. Translated: CASSLSLPGNYNEQFF. The chain joins TRBV5-6 to TRBJ2-1; D possibly corresponds to TRBD2 (5 bases). Trimming stripped 1 base from V and 3 bases from J, with 14 bases between. Germline lookup yields CDR1 SGHDT and CDR2 YYEEEE. This CDR3 is built from 16 residues.

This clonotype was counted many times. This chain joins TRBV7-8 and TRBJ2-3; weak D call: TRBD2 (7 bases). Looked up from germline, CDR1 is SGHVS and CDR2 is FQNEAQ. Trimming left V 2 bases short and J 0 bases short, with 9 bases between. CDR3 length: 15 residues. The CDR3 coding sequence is TGTGCCAGCAGCTTAAGGGGGGGAAGCACAGATACGCAGTATTTT. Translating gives CASSLRGGSTDTQYF.

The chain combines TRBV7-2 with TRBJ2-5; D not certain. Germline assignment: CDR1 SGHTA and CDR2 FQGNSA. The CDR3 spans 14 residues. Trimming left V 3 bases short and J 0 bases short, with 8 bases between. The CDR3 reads CASSFPPNQETQYF. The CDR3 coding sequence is TGTGCCAGCAGCTTCCCCCCGAACCAAGAGACCCAGTACTTC.

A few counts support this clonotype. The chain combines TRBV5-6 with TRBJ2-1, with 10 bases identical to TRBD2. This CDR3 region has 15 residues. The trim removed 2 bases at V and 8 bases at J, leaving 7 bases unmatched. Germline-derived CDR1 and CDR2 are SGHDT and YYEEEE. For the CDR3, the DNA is TGTGCCAGCAGCTTAGCGGGGGGGCAGGCATATGAGCAGTTCTTC. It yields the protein CASSLAGGQAYEQFF.

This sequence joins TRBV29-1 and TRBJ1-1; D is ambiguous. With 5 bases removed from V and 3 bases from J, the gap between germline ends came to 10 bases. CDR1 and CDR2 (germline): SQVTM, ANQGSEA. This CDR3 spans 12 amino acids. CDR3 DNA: TGCAGCGTTATCGGGAGGGACACTGAAGCTTTCTTT. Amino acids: CSVIGRDTEAFF.

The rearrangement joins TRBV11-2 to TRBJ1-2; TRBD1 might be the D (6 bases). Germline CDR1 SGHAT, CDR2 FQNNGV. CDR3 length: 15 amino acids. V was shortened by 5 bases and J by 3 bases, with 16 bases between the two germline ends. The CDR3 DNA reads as TGTGCCAGCAGCCCCGTTCGGGGGCAGGACTATGGCTACACCTTC. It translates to CASSPVRGQDYGYTF.

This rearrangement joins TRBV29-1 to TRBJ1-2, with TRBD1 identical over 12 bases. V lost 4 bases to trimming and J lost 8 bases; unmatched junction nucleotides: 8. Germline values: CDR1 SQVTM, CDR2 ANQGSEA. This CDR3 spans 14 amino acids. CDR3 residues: CSVVRGQGARGYTF. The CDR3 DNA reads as TGCAGCGTTGTCCGGGGACAGGGGGCTCGAGGCTACACCTTC.

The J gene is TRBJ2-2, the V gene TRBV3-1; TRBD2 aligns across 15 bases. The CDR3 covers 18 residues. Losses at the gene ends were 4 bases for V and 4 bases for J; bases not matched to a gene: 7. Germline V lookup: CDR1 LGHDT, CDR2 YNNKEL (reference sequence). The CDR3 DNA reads TGTGCCAGCAGCCTCGGACTAGCGGGAGGGCCGGGCACCGGGGAGCTGTTTTTT. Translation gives CASSLGLAGGPGTGELFF.

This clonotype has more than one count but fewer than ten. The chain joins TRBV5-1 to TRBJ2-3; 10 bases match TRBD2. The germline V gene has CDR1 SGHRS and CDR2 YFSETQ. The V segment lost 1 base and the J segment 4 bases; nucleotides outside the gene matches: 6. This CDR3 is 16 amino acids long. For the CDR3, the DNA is TGCGCCAGCAGCTTGACTAGCGGGATGGGCGCAGATACGCAGTATTTT. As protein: CASSLTSGMGADTQYF.

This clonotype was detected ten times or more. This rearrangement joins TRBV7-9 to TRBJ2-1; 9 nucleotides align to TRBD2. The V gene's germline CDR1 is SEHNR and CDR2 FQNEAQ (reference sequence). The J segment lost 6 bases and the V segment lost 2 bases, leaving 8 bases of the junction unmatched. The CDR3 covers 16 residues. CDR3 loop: CASSLSAGGPVNEQFF. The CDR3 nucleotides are TGTGCCAGCAGCTTAAGCGCGGGGGGGCCGGTCAATGAGCAGTTCTTC.

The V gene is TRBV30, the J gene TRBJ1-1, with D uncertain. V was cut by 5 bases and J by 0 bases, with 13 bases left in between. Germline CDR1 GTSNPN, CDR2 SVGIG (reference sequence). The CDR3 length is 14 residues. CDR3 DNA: TGTGCCTGGGCCCTCGGGGTCATGAACACTGAAGCTTTCTTT. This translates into CAWALGVMNTEAFF.